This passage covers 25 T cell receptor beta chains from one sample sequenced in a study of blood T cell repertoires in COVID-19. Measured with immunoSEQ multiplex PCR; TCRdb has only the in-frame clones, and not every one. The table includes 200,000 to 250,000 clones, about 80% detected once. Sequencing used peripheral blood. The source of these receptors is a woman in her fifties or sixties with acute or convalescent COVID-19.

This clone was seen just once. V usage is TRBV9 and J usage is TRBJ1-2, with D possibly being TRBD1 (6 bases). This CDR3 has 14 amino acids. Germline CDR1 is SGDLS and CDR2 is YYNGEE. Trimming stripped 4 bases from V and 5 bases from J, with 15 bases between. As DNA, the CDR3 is TGTGCCAGCAGCACCCAAACAGGGTATTATGGCTACACCTTC. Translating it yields CASSTQTGYYGYTF.

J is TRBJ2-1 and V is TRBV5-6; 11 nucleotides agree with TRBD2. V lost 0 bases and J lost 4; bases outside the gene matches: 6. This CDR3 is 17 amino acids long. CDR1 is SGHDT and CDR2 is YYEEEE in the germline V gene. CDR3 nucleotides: TGTGCCAGCAGCTTGGGAGTGGGGACTAGCGGATACAATGAGCAGTTCTTC. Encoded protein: CASSLGVGTSGYNEQFF.

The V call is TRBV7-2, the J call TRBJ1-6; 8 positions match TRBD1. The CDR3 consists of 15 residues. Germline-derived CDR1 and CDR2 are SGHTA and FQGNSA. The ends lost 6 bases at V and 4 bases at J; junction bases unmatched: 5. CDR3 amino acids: CASRADRAYNSPLHF. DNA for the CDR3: TGTGCCAGCAGAGCGGACAGGGCTTATAATTCACCCCTCCACTTT.

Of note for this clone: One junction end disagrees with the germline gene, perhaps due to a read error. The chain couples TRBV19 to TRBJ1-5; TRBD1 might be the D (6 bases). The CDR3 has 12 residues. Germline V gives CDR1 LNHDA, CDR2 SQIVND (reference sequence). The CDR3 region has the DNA TGCGCTGGGGGACAACAAACCCAGCCCCAGCATTTT. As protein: CAGGQQTQPQHF.

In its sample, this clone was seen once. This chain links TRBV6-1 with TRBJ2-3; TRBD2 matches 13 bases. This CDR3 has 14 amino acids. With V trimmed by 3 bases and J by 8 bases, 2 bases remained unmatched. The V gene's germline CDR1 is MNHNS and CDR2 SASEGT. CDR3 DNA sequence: TGTGCCAGCAGTGAGGGACTAGCGGGAATTACGCAGTATTTT. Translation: CASSEGLAGITQYF.

CDR3 sequence (DNA): TGTGCCAGCAGCTTCGAGCGGGGCCTTGAGACCCAGTACTTC. Amino acid sequence: CASSFERGLETQYF. V is TRBV5-8 and J is TRBJ2-5, with 7 nucleotides matching TRBD2. V gave up 2 bases and J gave up 5 bases; unmatched junction bases: 6. The V gene's germline CDR1 is SGHTS and CDR2 YDEGEE. The CDR3 has 14 amino acids.

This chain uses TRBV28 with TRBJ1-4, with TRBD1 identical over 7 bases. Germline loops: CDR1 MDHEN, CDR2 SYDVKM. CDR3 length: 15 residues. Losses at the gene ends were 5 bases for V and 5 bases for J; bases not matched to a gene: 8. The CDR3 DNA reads TGTGCCAGCAGTCCGCTGGTGACAGGGAATGAAAAACTGTTTTTT. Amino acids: CASSPLVTGNEKLFF. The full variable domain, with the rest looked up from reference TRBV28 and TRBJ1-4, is DVKVTQSSRYLVKRTGEKVFLECVQDMDHENMFWYRQDPGLGLRLIYFSYDVKMKEKGDIPEGYSVSREKKERFSLILESASTNQTSMYLCASSPLVTGNEKLFFGSGTQLSVL.

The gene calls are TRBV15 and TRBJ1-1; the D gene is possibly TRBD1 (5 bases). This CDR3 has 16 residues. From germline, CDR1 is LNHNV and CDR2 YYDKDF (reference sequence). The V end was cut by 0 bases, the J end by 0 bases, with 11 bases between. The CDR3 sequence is CATSRDPRAVNTEAFF. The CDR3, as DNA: TGTGCCACCAGCAGAGATCCCAGGGCCGTGAACACTGAAGCTTTCTTT.

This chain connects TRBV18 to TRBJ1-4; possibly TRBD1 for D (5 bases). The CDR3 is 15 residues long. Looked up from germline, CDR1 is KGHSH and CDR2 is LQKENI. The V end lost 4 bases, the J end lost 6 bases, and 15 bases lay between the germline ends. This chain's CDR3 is CASSLGIGEDEKLFF. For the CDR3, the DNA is TGTGCCAGCTCACTTGGGATAGGGGAGGATGAAAAACTGTTTTTT.

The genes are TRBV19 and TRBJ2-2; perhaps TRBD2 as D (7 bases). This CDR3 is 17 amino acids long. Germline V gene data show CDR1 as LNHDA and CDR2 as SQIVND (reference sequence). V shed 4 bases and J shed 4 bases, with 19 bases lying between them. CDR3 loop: CASSKSGAGHLTGELFF. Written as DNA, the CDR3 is TGTGCCAGTAGTAAATCGGGAGCGGGACATCTCACCGGGGAGCTGTTTTTT. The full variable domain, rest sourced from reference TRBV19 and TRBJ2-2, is DGGITQSPKYLFRKEGQNVTLSCEQNLNHDAMYWYRQDPGQGLRLIYYSQIVNDFQKGDIAEGYSVSREKKESFPLTVTSAQKNPTAFYLCASSKSGAGHLTGELFFGEGSRLTVL.

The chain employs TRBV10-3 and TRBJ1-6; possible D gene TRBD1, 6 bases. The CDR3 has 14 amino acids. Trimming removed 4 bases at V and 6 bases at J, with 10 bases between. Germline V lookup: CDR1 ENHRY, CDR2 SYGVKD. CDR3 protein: CAISGPDSNSPLHF. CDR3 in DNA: TGTGCCATCAGTGGGCCGGACAGTAATTCACCCCTCCACTTT.

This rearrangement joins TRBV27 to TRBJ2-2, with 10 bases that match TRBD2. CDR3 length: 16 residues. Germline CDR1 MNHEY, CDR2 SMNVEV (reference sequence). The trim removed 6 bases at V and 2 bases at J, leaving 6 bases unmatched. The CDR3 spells CASSRSGGINTGELFF. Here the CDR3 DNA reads TGTGCCAGCAGCCGTAGCGGGGGGATAAACACCGGGGAGCTGTTTTTT.

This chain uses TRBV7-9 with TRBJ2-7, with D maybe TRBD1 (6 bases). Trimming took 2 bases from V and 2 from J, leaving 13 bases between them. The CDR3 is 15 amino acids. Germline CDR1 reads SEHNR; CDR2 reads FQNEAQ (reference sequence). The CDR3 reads CASSLQRGGTYEQYF. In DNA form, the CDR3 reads TGTGCCAGCAGCTTACAGCGAGGGGGTACCTACGAGCAGTACTTC.

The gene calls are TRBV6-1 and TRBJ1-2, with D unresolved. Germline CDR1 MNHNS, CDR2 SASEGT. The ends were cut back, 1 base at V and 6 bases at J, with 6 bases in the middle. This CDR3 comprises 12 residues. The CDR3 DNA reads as TGTGCCAGCAGTGAAGGGACTGATGGCTACACCTTC. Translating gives CASSEGTDGYTF.

The CDR3 loop is CASSLGQGFYTEAFF. In DNA, the CDR3 is TGTGCCAGCAGCTTAGGACAGGGCTTTTACACTGAAGCTTTCTTT. This chain connects TRBV5-4 to TRBJ1-1; 8 nucleotides match TRBD1. Unmatched junction bases numbered 6, after V lost 2 bases and J lost 3 bases. This CDR3 contains 15 residues. CDR1 is SGHNT, CDR2 YYREEE, per germline (reference sequence).

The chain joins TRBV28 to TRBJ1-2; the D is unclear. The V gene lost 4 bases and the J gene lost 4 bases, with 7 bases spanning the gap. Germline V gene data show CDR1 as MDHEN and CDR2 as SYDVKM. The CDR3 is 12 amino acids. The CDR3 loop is CASSSPSYGYTF. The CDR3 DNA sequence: TGTGCCAGCAGTTCCCCCTCCTATGGCTACACCTTC.

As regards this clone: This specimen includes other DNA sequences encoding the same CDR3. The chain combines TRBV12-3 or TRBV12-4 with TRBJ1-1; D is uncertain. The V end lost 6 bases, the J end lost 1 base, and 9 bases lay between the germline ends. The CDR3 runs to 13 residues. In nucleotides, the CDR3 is TGTGCCAGCAGACCTTACAGGAACACTGAAGCTTTCTTT. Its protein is CASRPYRNTEAFF.

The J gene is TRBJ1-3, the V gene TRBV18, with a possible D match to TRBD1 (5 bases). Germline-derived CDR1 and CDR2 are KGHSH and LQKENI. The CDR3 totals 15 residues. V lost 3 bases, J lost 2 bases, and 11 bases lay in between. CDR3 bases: TGTGCCAGCTCACCTGACAGCCAGGCTGGAAACACCATATATTTT. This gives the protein CASSPDSQAGNTIYF.

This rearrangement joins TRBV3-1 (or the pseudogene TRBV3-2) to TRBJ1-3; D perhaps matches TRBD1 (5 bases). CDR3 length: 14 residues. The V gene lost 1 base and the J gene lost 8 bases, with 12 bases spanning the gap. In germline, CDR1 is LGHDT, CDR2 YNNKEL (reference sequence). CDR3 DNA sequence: TGTGCCAGCAGCCAAGTTGCAGGGTATGACACCATATATTTT. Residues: CASSQVAGYDTIYF.

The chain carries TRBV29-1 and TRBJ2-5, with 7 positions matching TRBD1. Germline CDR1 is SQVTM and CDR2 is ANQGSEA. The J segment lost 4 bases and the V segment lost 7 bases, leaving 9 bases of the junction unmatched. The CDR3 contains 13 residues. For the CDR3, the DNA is TGCAGCGCGAAGGGGGCAGGGAGAGAGACCCAGTACTTC. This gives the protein CSAKGAGRETQYF.

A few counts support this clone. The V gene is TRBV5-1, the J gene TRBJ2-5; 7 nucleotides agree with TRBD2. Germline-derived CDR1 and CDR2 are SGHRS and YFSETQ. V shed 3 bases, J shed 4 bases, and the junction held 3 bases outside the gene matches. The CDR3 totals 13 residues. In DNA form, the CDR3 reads TGCGCCAGCAGCTGGACTAGTAGAGAGACCCAGTACTTC. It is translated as CASSWTSRETQYF.

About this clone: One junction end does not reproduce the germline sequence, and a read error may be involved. CDR3 loop: CASSKEGAGGNNEQFF. The CDR3 DNA follows: TGTGCCAGCAGCAAAGAAGGGGCGGGAGGGAACAATGAGCAGTTCTTC. The chain uses TRBV3-1 (or the pseudogene TRBV3-2) and TRBJ2-1; TRBD2 matches at 9 bases. Germline values: CDR1 LGHDT, CDR2 YNNKEL (reference sequence). There are 16 residues in the CDR3.

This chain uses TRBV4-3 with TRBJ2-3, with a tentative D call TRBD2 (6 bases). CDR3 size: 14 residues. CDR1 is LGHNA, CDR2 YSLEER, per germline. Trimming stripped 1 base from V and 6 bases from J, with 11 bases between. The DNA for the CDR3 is TGCGCCAGCAGCCAAGGCGGGGCCGGGGATACGCAGTATTTT. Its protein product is CASSQGGAGDTQYF.

As DNA, the CDR3 is TGTGCCAGCAGTACCCGGACAGGTGTCTCCTACGAGCAGTACTTC. As protein: CASSTRTGVSYEQYF. This chain uses TRBV6-5 with TRBJ2-7; 7 nucleotides match TRBD1. Losses at the gene ends were 5 bases for V and 0 bases for J; bases not matched to a gene: 7. The CDR3 is 15 residues long. The germline V gene encodes CDR1 MNHEY and CDR2 SVGAGI.

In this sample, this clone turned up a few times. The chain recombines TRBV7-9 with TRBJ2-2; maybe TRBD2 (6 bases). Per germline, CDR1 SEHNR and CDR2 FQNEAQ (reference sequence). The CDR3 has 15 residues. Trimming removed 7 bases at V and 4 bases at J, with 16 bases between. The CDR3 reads CASTPLARVTGELFF. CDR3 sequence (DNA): TGTGCCAGCACCCCACTAGCTAGGGTCACCGGGGAGCTGTTTTTT.